One and the same sample provided the 9 T cell receptor beta chains below, sequenced in a study of blood T cells in healthy people across ages. Alongside a J-beta primer mix, a sample-barcoded 5' primer served in a second PCR lasting about 6 to 11 cycles. Using its own MiXCR run on the 5' RACE reads, TCRdb lists one record per CDR3 protein. This table has under 2 million distinct CDR3 sequences, around 36% appearing once. Sequencing used blood. The source of these receptors is a woman under 40 in good health.

The chain has TRBV27 and TRBJ2-7; 11 bases are shared with TRBD1. The V gene's germline CDR1 is MNHEY and CDR2 SMNVEV (reference sequence). J gave up 5 bases and V 3 bases, and 15 bases lay outside the gene matches. The CDR3 is 18 amino acids. The CDR3 sequence is CASSFRTGGGRLRDEQYF. In DNA form, the CDR3 reads TGTGCCAGCAGTTTTCGGACAGGGGGCGGCAGGTTGCGAGACGAGCAGTACTTC.

The J gene is TRBJ1-1, the V gene TRBV3-1, with D hard to call. Germline-derived CDR1 and CDR2 are LGHDT and YNNKEL (reference sequence). With 1 base removed from V and 6 bases from J, the gap between germline ends came to 9 bases. This CDR3 contains 13 residues. Here the CDR3 reads CASSQGMRAEAFF. For the CDR3, the DNA is TGTGCCAGCAGCCAAGGGATGAGGGCTGAAGCTTTCTTT. Full variable domain (rest looked up from reference TRBV3-1 and TRBJ1-1): DTAVSQTPKYLVTQMGNDKSIKCEQNLGHDTMYWYKQDSKKFLKIMFSYNNKELIINETVPNRFSPKSPDKAHLNLHINSLELGDSAVYFCASSQGMRAEAFFGQGTRLTVV.

The V gene is TRBV20-1, the J gene TRBJ2-5; D is undetermined. CDR3 size: 13 residues. Germline CDR1 is DFQATT and CDR2 is SNEGSKA (reference sequence). Trimming took off 1 base at V and 3 bases at J, with 9 bases between the two ends. The CDR3 nucleotides read TGCAGTGCTAGAGGAGCTGGAAAAGAGACCCAGTACTTC. As protein: CSARGAGKETQYF.

This clonotype was recorded a few times. The chain recombines TRBV10-3 with TRBJ2-2, with D hard to call. The CDR3 length is 12 residues. Deletions cut 9 bases from V and 5 bases from J, with 10 bases between. Germline V gene sequence: CDR1 ENHRY, CDR2 SYGVKD. CDR3 DNA: TGTGCCATTTCGGGCATGACCGGGGAGCTGTTTTTT. It is translated as CAISGMTGELFF.

This clonotype was seen a few times. The chain is built from TRBV29-1 and TRBJ2-5, with D tentatively TRBD1 (6 bases). The germline V gene has CDR1 SQVTM and CDR2 ANQGSEA. V dropped 4 bases and J dropped 3 bases, with 9 bases sitting between them. The CDR3 has 12 amino acids. The CDR3 sequence is CSVADRKETQYF. The CDR3 bases are TGCAGCGTTGCGGACAGAAAAGAGACCCAGTACTTC.

The J gene is TRBJ2-1, the V gene TRBV11-2, with D perhaps TRBD1 (6 bases). V gave up 1 base and J gave up 7 bases, with 20 bases separating them. Germline-derived CDR1 and CDR2 are SGHAT and FQNNGV. The CDR3 has 17 amino acids. The CDR3 sequence: CASSLVRDTSLRNEQFF. Written as DNA, the CDR3 is TGTGCCAGCAGCTTAGTCCGGGACACTTCCTTGAGGAATGAGCAGTTCTTC.

The chain is built from TRBV21-1 and TRBJ2-5; the DNA was not used to check the table's D call, TRBD1. TRBV21-1 corresponds to a pseudogene. CDR3 length: 14 amino acids. The CDR3 DNA reads TGTGCCAGCAGCAAAGGTCAAGAGGATAGGGACCAGTACTTC. Protein: CASSKGQEDRDQYF.

This chain connects TRBV29-1 to TRBJ1-5; 7 nucleotides line up with TRBD1. The CDR3 is made up of 19 amino acids. Germline V gene lookup returns CDR1 SQVTM and CDR2 ANQGSEA. V shed 4 bases, J shed 0 bases, and the junction held 18 bases outside the gene matches. The CDR3 spells CSVAPGQPWRVYSNQPQHF. The CDR3 region has the DNA TGCAGCGTTGCACCGGGACAGCCCTGGAGGGTCTATAGCAATCAGCCCCAGCATTTT.

This clonotype was counted between two and nine times. This chain connects TRBV6-2 or TRBV6-3 to TRBJ2-7; D not resolved. The CDR3 is 15 residues long. Trimming cost V 2 bases and J 0 bases, with 11 bases left between them. Germline assignment: CDR1 MNHEY and CDR2 SVGEGT. CDR3 residues: CASSYKLDGSYEQYF. CDR3 coding DNA: TGTGCCAGCAGTTACAAGCTCGACGGCTCCTACGAGCAGTACTTC.